This TCR beta chain comes out of a study of blood T cell repertoires in COVID-19. Measured with immunoSEQ multiplex PCR; TCRdb has only the in-frame clones, and not every one. The repertoire has around 260,000 clones, roughly 86% of them found once; the top ten carry 2.3%. Trimming removed 3 bases from V and 5 bases from J; junction bases left unmatched: 4. The CDR3 runs to 14 residues. Germline V lookup: CDR1 MNHEY, CDR2 SMNVEV (reference sequence). The rearrangement uses TRBV27 and TRBJ1-5; 7 bases fit TRBD1. The sequenced sample was peripheral blood. This receptor was obtained from a woman aged 50 to 65 with acute or convalescent COVID-19. The CDR3 here is CASSFSRGDQPQHF. The CDR3 DNA is TGTGCCAGCAGTTTTTCCAGGGGGGATCAGCCCCAGCATTTT.